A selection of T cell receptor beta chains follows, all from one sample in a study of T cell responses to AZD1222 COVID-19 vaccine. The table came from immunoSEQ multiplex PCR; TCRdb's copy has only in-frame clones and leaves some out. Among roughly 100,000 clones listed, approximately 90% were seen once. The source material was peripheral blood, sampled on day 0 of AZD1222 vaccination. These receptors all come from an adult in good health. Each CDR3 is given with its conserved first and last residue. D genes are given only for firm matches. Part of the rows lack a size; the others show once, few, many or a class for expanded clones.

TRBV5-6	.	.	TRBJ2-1	CASSLGESSYNEQFF	TGTGCCAGCAGCCTTGGGGAGAGCTCCTACAATGAGCAGTTCTTC
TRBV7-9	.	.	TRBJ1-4	CASTAPGVEKLFF	TGTGCCAGCACTGCCCCCGGGGTTGAAAAACTGTTTTTT
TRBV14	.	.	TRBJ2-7	CASRRLNPRDYEQYF	TGTGCCAGCAGGCGGTTGAACCCAAGGGACTACGAGCAGTACTTC
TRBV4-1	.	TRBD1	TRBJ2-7	CASSQDAATGGTYEQYF	TGCGCCAGCAGCCAAGATGCAGCGACAGGGGGTACCTACGAGCAGTACTTC
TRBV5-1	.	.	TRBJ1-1	CASSLEHMNTEAFF	TGCGCCAGCAGCTTGGAACACATGAACACTGAAGCTTTCTTT
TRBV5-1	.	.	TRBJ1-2	CASSRRVDYGYTF	TGCGCCAGCAGCCGACGGGTGGACTATGGCTACACCTTC
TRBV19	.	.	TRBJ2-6	CASMPGDFSGANVLTF	TGTGCCAGTATGCCAGGGGACTTCTCTGGGGCCAACGTCCTGACTTTC
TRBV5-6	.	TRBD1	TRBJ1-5	CASTSDRGNQPQHF	TGTGCCAGCACCTCGGACAGGGGTAATCAGCCCCAGCATTTT
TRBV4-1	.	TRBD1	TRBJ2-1	CASSQRTGSHNEQFF	TGCGCCAGCAGCCAGCGGACAGGGTCCCACAATGAGCAGTTCTTC
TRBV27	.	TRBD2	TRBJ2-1	CASSLSASGGLNEQFF	TGTGCCAGCAGTTTATCTGCTAGCGGGGGGCTTAATGAGCAGTTCTTC
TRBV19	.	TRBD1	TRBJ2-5	CASSRDRELETQYF	TGTGCCAGTAGTAGGGACAGGGAGTTGGAGACCCAGTACTTC
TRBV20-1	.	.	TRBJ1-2	CSASPDNYGYGYTF	TGCAGTGCTAGTCCAGACAACTATGGGTATGGCTACACCTTC
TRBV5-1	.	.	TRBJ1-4	CASSLQGGEKLFF	TGCGCCAGCAGCTTACAGGGTGGTGAAAAACTGTTTTTT
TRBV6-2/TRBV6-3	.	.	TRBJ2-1	CASSSLGSGGPYNEQFF	TGTGCCAGCAGTTCGCTAGGGAGTGGGGGGCCTTACAATGAGCAGTTCTTC
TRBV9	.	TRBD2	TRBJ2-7	CASSVGWGGSYEQYF	TGTGCCAGCAGCGTAGGGTGGGGGGGCTCCTACGAGCAGTACTTC
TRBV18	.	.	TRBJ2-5	CASSPPDGARETQYF	TGTGCCAGCTCACCACCCGACGGGGCCCGGGAGACCCAGTACTTC
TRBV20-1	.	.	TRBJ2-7	CSASYWDSTYEQYF	TGCAGTGCTAGTTATTGGGATTCTACGTACGAGCAGTACTTC
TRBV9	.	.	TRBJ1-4	CASSVEGRGEKLFF	TGTGCCAGCAGCGTGGAGGGGAGGGGTGAAAAACTGTTTTTT
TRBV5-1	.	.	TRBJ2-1	CASSLLQVGGRNEQFF	TGCGCCAGCAGCTTACTACAGGTGGGGGGGCGGAATGAGCAGTTCTTC
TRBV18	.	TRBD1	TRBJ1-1	CASSPPGTGPNTEAFF	TGTGCCAGCTCACCACCGGGGACAGGTCCGAACACTGAAGCTTTCTTT
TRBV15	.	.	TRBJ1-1	CATSREGMNTEAFF	TGTGCCACCAGCAGAGAAGGTATGAACACTGAAGCTTTCTTT
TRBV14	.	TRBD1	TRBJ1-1	CASSPRDRGHGTEAFF	TGTGCCAGCAGCCCTCGCGACAGGGGGCACGGCACTGAAGCTTTCTTT
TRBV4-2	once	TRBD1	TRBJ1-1	CASGTGGESDTEAFF	TGTGCCAGCGGGACAGGGGGCGAGTCGGACACTGAAGCTTTCTTT
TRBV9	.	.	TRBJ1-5	CASSPWGDQPQHF	TGTGCCAGCAGCCCCTGGGGGGATCAGCCCCAGCATTTT
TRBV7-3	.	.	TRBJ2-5	CASSPTGEETQYF	TGTGCCAGCAGCCCCACGGGGGAAGAGACCCAGTACTTC
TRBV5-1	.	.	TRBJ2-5	CASSTLPGKLETQYF	TGCGCCAGCAGCACCCTGCCGGGCAAGCTTGAGACCCAGTACTTC
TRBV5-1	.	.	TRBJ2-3	CASGPGRSTDTQYF	TGCGCCAGCGGTCCCGGACGGAGCACAGATACGCAGTATTTT
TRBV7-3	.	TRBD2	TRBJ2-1	CASSLDSGAHFHNEQFF	TGTGCCAGCAGCTTGGATAGCGGGGCCCACTTCCACAATGAGCAGTTCTTC
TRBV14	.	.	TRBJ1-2	CASSPAVTYGYTF	TGTGCCAGCAGCCCTGCAGTAACCTATGGCTACACCTTC
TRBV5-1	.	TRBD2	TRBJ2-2	CASSLLGSGGANGELFF	TGCGCCAGCAGCTTGCTGGGTAGCGGGGGGGCAAACGGGGAGCTGTTTTTT
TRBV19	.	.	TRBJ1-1	CASSIGGPHTEAFF	TGTGCCAGTAGTATTGGAGGCCCGCACACTGAAGCTTTCTTT
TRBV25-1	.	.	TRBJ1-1	CASSEYSGRDTEAFF	TGTGCCAGCAGTGAATATAGTGGGAGAGACACTGAAGCTTTCTTT
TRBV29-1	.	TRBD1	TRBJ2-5	CSVGQGETQYF	TGCAGCGTAGGACAGGGCGAGACCCAGTACTTC
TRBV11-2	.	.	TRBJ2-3	CASSSLVGGMDTQYF	TGTGCCAGCAGCTCCCTAGTGGGGGGTATGGATACGCAGTATTTT
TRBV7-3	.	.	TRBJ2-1	CASSLYGGAGSYNEQFF	TGTGCCAGCAGCTTATATGGGGGGGCCGGATCCTACAATGAGCAGTTCTTC
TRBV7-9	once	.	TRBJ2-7	CASSLAGNSYEQYF	TGTGCCAGCAGCTTAGCGGGGAACTCCTACGAGCAGTACTTC
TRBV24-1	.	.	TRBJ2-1	CATSPSEPRSSYNEQFF	TGTGCCACCAGTCCCTCAGAGCCCCGGAGCTCCTACAATGAGCAGTTCTTC
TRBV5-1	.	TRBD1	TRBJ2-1	CASSLGQGYNEQFF	TGCGCCAGCAGCTTGGGACAGGGGTACAATGAGCAGTTCTTC
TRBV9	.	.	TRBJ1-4	CASSVNSGSEEKLFF	TGTGCCAGCAGCGTAAATTCAGGGAGTGAGGAAAAACTGTTTTTT
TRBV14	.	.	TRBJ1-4	CASSTRRASTNEKLFF	TGTGCCAGCAGCACCCGGCGGGCATCCACTAATGAAAAACTGTTTTTT